The clone carrying this T cell receptor (beta chain) was seen ten or more times. No antigen is known for it. No treatment of any kind had been given to any patient before thyroid surgery. The data are from a study of metastatic and nonmetastatic thyroid tumors. Background on the study: A comparison of repertoires was made across blood and tumor or nodule tissue from malignant and benign thyroid patients. Notes on the study in general: In blood and tumor, TCR beta diversity was reportedly significantly higher in malignant thyroid tumors than in benign nodules.

Authors' analysis steps: Researchers built a distant-metastasis classifier for papillary thyroid cancer that drew on CDR3 differences across clinicopathological groups. From the PCR reads, TCRdb re-called clones with MiXCR. TCRdb, not the authors, supplied the V and J calls. The table records about 19,000 clones, roughly 20% of them present only once. This CDR3 has 14 residues. CDR1 is DFQATT and CDR2 is SNEGSKA in the germline V gene (reference sequence). After removal of 6 bases from V and 2 bases from J, the junction contained 5 bases not matched to a gene. This clonotype originated in a male donor with papillary thyroid cancer or a benign thyroid nodule (not recorded which). Some clones in this sample may be carry-over from other donors' samples. The rearrangement uses TRBV20-1 and TRBJ2-7; 12 bases are a match to TRBD2. Sequencing input: tumor tissue. The chain's CDR3 is CSAPPSGRAYEQYF. The DNA for the CDR3 is TGCAGTGCCCCCCCTAGCGGGAGGGCCTACGAGCAGTACTTC.